The subject of this entry is one T cell receptor beta chain. The antigen remains unidentified. The entry originates in a study of vaccination effects on CD4 cells after COVID-19. The study's findings and limits: In healthy vaccinees, only 1 of 255 vaccine-induced clones cross-reacted with common cold coronaviruses.

CDR3 length equals 15 residues. V was pared by 1 base and J by 4 bases, with 11 bases between. Germline V gene data show CDR1 as MNHEY and CDR2 as SMNVEV (reference sequence). Clones were read by immunoSEQ multiplex PCR, and TCRdb kept only the in-frame ones, dropping some. Found here are about 58,000 clones, roughly 80% of them singletons; the top ten hold 2.5% to 3.5%. It was after approximately 11 days of culture that CD4+ T cells were isolated. The sample here was CD4+ T cells from PBMCs cultured without peptide, taken before COVID-19 vaccination. The sequence was collected from a human donor who received a COVID-19 vaccine. This chain connects TRBV27 to TRBJ1-5, with D uncertain. This CDR3 is CASSLFGDTNQPQHF. CDR3 sequence (DNA): TGTGCCAGCAGTTTATTCGGGGATACAAATCAGCCCCAGCATTTT.